This T cell receptor beta chain comes out of a study of shared clonotypes between healthy human individuals. Evenly divided among several immunoSEQ plates was the genomic DNA of each subset. TCRdb's copy holds only in-frame clones and misses some; the assay was immunoSEQ multiplex PCR. The sample has 450,000 to 500,000 clones; almost 80% are singletons. This clone turned up a few times. Between the trimmed V and J ends, which lost 1 base and 3 bases, there was a span of 6 bases. This CDR3 has 13 residues. Germline V gives CDR1 SGHAT, CDR2 FQNNGV. The chain employs TRBV11-2 and TRBJ1-1; D is unclear. The sequencing input was PBMCs. The source of this sequence is a woman in her thirties or forties in good health. Some clones in this sample may be carry-over from other donors' samples. The CDR3 loop reads CASSLGVYTEAFF. In DNA, the CDR3 is TGTGCCAGCAGCTTAGGAGTTTACACTGAAGCTTTCTTT.